This T cell receptor beta chain was documented in a study of T-cell memory formation after mild COVID-19. Trimming shortened V by 0 bases and J by 0 bases, and 16 bases separated the two germline ends. This CDR3 is built from 18 residues. Germline-derived CDR1 and CDR2 are LGHNA and YNFKEQ. This clonotype was observed a handful of times. MiXCR, run by TCRdb on the 5' RACE reads, gives a single entry per CDR3 protein. Of approximately 300,000 distinct CDR3 sequences in the sample, roughly 8.2% were seen once. The TCR was taken from a man younger than 35 who had mild COVID-19 (a few samples of this study predate the infection). Cell type and time point are not known. The chain couples TRBV4-2 to TRBJ2-3, with D possibly matching TRBD2 (5 bases). The sequenced material came from PBMCs or a T cell subset sorted from them (not recorded which). CDR3 DNA: TGTGCCAGCAGCCAAGATCGATTAGCTAGCAGAAGCACAGATACGCAGTATTTT. Translation gives CASSQDRLASRSTDTQYF.